A single sample is the source of the 19 T cell receptor beta chains below, sequenced in a study of vaccination effects on CD4 cells after COVID-19. The repertoire was sequenced with immunoSEQ multiplex PCR; TCRdb's copy has only in-frame clones and lacks some. The sample contains 50,000 to 65,000 clones, around 73% of which appear only once. No antigen is known for these receptors. Antigen-specific CD4+ T cells were first expanded with viral peptide pools by the ViraFEST assay and only then sequenced. At the end of nine to ten days of culture, CD4+ T cells were isolated. The cohort was immunized with two doses of either the BNT162b2 or mRNA-1273 vaccine. Sequenced here: CD4+ T cells from PBMCs cultured with HCoV-229E spike peptides, sampled after COVID-19 vaccination. Receptor source: a human donor who received a COVID-19 vaccine.

V and J are TRBV18 and TRBJ2-7, with D perhaps matching TRBD1 (8 bases). The germline V gene encodes CDR1 KGHSH and CDR2 LQKENI. The CDR3 totals 14 residues. Trimming shortened V by 4 bases and J by 5 bases, and 15 bases separated the two germline ends. CDR3 sequence reads: CASSQRTGGDEQYV. The DNA of the CDR3 is TGTGCCAGCTCACAGAGAACAGGGGGGGACGAGCAGTACGTC.

The rearrangement uses TRBV5-5 and TRBJ2-7; possible D gene TRBD2, 6 bases. Germline CDR1 and CDR2: SGHKS and YYEKEE (reference sequence). This CDR3 comprises 13 residues. V lost 3 bases and J 6 bases, leaving 13 bases between the germline ends. The chain's CDR3 is CASSWVLGGEQYV. The CDR3 DNA follows: TGTGCCAGCAGCTGGGTTTTGGGAGGCGAGCAGTACGTC.

The V and J genes are TRBV6-2 or TRBV6-3 and TRBJ1-1; D unclear. The CDR3 runs to 11 residues. CDR1 MNHEY and CDR2 SVGEGT come from the germline V gene. V lost 2 bases and J lost 8, with 6 bases in between. DNA for the CDR3: TGTGCCAGCAGTTACAGTAGGGAAGCTTTCTTT. This translates into CASSYSREAFF.

This clone was found once. This chain joins TRBV2 and TRBJ1-1, with D perhaps TRBD1 (6 bases). Germline loops: CDR1 SNHLY, CDR2 FYNNEI. V lost 5 bases to trimming and J lost 8 bases, with 12 bases between them. This CDR3 region has 12 residues. DNA of the CDR3: TGTGCCAGCAGTACCCAGGGGTTCGAAGCTTTCTTT. Its translation: CASSTQGFEAFF.

The chain couples TRBV29-1 to TRBJ2-4, with D perhaps given as TRBD1 or TRBD2 (6 bases each). Trimming stripped 7 bases from V and 11 bases from J, with 15 bases between. Germline V gives CDR1 SQVTM, CDR2 ANQGSEA. This CDR3 spans 11 amino acids. The DNA of the CDR3 is TGCAGCGCCGGGGGCGCAGAGGTTCAGTACTTC. Translation gives CSAGGAEVQYF.

The chain recombines TRBV7-2 with TRBJ1-1, with 7 bases that match TRBD1. Germline V gene lookup returns CDR1 SGHTA and CDR2 FQGNSA. The CDR3 is 15 amino acids. The V and J ends lost 5 bases and 3 bases, in that order; junction bases with no gene match: 9. The CDR3 spells CASSLQGGGYTEAFF. In nucleotides, the CDR3 is TGTGCCAGCAGCCTACAAGGAGGGGGCTACACTGAAGCTTTCTTT.

This clone was detected only once. The chain has TRBV6-5 and TRBJ2-7, with 7 bases fitting TRBD1. This CDR3 is 15 amino acids long. Trimming at V came to 6 bases and at J to 2 bases, leaving 10 bases not matched to a gene. Per germline, CDR1 MNHEY and CDR2 SVGAGI. CDR3: CASRLGPGQTYEQYV. The CDR3 DNA follows: TGTGCCAGCAGACTAGGTCCGGGACAGACCTACGAGCAGTACGTC.

This clone has more than one count but fewer than ten. V is TRBV27 and J is TRBJ1-1; D not certain. V lost 6 bases, J lost 4 bases, and 12 bases lay in between. The CDR3 extends over 13 amino acids. Looked up from germline, CDR1 is MNHEY and CDR2 is SMNVEV (reference sequence). The CDR3 is CASSPGSRTEAFF. CDR3 in DNA: TGTGCCAGCAGCCCTGGATCTCGCACTGAAGCTTTCTTT.

This clone has a single count. The chain joins TRBV6-1 to TRBJ1-6, with D uncertain. The CDR3 length is 13 residues. Germline CDR1 reads MNHNS; CDR2 reads SASEGT. The V and J ends lost 3 bases and 18 bases respectively, with 18 bases between them. The CDR3 DNA follows: TGTGCCAGCAGTGATCCAGGACGGATGGGTTGCCACTTT. Translation gives CASSDPGRMGCHF.

The rearrangement links TRBV28 to TRBJ2-7, with D perhaps assigned TRBD1 or TRBD2 (5 bases each). Germline V gene sequence: CDR1 MDHEN, CDR2 SYDVKM. The CDR3 sequence is 14 residues long. Deletions cut 6 bases from V and 2 bases from J, with 14 bases between. CDR3 nucleotide sequence: TGTGCCAGCAGCCTAGCTCGGGGCACCTACGAGCAGTACGTC. It encodes CASSLARGTYEQYV.

The chain links TRBV7-2 to TRBJ2-4, with 7 bases that match TRBD1. J gave up 6 bases and V 3 bases, and 11 bases lay outside the gene matches. Per the germline V gene, CDR1 is SGHTA and CDR2 is FQGNSA. This CDR3 spans 16 amino acids. The CDR3 is CASSFQGGGSGNIQYF. The CDR3 DNA reads as TGTGCCAGCAGCTTTCAAGGGGGCGGGTCGGGAAACATTCAGTACTTC.

The rearrangement joins TRBV27 to TRBJ2-3; maybe TRBD2 (6 bases). The CDR3 consists of 15 residues. V gave up 5 bases and J gave up 2 bases, with 14 bases separating them. Per the germline V gene, CDR1 is MNHEY and CDR2 is SMNVEV (reference sequence). CDR3 region: CASSRDFENTDTQYF. CDR3 coding DNA: TGTGCCAGCAGTCGGGACTTCGAGAACACAGATACGCAGTATTTT.

This clone came up a few times. V is TRBV7-9 and J is TRBJ1-6; no clear D. The CDR3 loop spans 15 amino acids. Germline V CDR1 and CDR2: SEHNR, FQNEAQ (reference sequence). Trimming shortened V by 0 bases and J by 8 bases, and 11 bases separated the two germline ends. Here the CDR3 reads CASSLAYRFDSPLHF. CDR3 DNA sequence: TGTGCCAGCAGCTTAGCTTACAGATTTGATTCACCCCTCCACTTT.

V is TRBV19 and J is TRBJ2-3, with D maybe TRBD1 (7 bases). V was trimmed by 9 bases and J by 0 bases, leaving 16 bases between them. CDR1 and CDR2 (germline): LNHDA, SQIVND (reference sequence). The CDR3 contains 15 residues. The CDR3 bases are TGTGCCAGCCACACAGGGGACTCTAGCACAGATACGCAGTATTTT. This sequence encodes CASHTGDSSTDTQYF.

This clone showed up just a few times. V gene TRBV5-1 combines with J gene TRBJ1-2; no clear D. The CDR3 has 13 residues. With 0 bases removed from V and 3 bases from J, the gap between germline ends came to 6 bases. In germline, CDR1 is SGHRS, CDR2 YFSETQ. CDR3 DNA: TGCGCCAGCAGCTTGGACGTCGACTATGGCTACACCTTC. Its protein product is CASSLDVDYGYTF.

V is TRBV2 and J is TRBJ1-1; D is uncertain. Trimming pared 7 bases from V and 2 bases from J, leaving 14 bases between. The germline gives CDR1 SNHLY, CDR2 FYNNEI. This CDR3 has 14 residues. CDR3 region: CASKESVENTEAFF. CDR3 nucleotide sequence: TGTGCCAGCAAGGAGTCGGTGGAAAACACTGAAGCTTTCTTT.

The chain recombines TRBV6-5 with TRBJ2-1; 8 bases match TRBD1. Germline CDR1 is MNHEY and CDR2 is SVGAGI. With 5 bases clipped from V and 10 bases from J, the junction kept 1 base outside the gene matches. This CDR3 has 11 amino acids. DNA of the CDR3: TGTGCCAGCAGTAGACAGGGGGAGCAGTTCTTC. This codes for CASSRQGEQFF.

The chain employs TRBV6-5 and TRBJ1-4; D is possibly TRBD1 (5 bases). V was shortened by 6 bases and J by 6 bases, with 14 bases between the two germline ends. Germline loops: CDR1 MNHEY, CDR2 SVGAGI. The CDR3 is made up of 14 amino acids. CDR3 bases: TGTGCCAGCAGACAGACGTCGGGGGATGAAAAACTGTTTTTT. This codes for CASRQTSGDEKLFF.

This rearrangement joins TRBV11-3 to TRBJ2-1, with D maybe TRBD1 (5 bases). V lost 1 base and J 7 bases, leaving 14 bases between the germline ends. This CDR3 has 15 residues. In germline, CDR1 is SGHNT, CDR2 YENEEA. CDR3 amino acids: CASSLAGLGVNEQFF. The CDR3 nucleotides are TGTGCCAGCAGCTTAGCAGGGTTAGGGGTAAATGAGCAGTTCTTC.